The 26 T cell receptor beta chains below were found in one sample sequenced in a study of cytomegalovirus exposure and HLA in healthy donors. Profiling relied on immunoSEQ multiplex PCR, and the TCRdb table lists in-frame clones only, not all of them. This sample has 100,000 to 150,000 clones; around 90% occur once, and the top ten carry 1.5% to 2%. Sequenced sample: PBMCs. These receptor sequences come from a woman between 18 and 30 years old in good health and CMV-seronegative.

The rearrangement uses TRBV28 and TRBJ1-1; D remains unclear. CDR1 is MDHEN and CDR2 is SYDVKM in the germline V gene. The CDR3 is 15 residues long. Trimming pared 2 bases from V and 9 bases from J, leaving 19 bases between. The CDR3 protein is CASSLPISLAPKAFF. CDR3 bases: TGTGCCAGCAGTTTACCAATTTCCTTAGCCCCTAAAGCTTTCTTT. The complete variable domain, with remaining parts taken from reference TRBV28 and TRBJ1-1, reads DVKVTQSSRYLVKRTGEKVFLECVQDMDHENMFWYRQDPGLGLRLIYFSYDVKMKEKGDIPEGYSVSREKKERFSLILESASTNQTSMYLCASSLPISLAPKAFFGQGTRLTVV.

This clone occurred once. The chain combines TRBV6-5 with TRBJ2-7; no definite D call. CDR1 and CDR2 (germline): MNHEY, SVGAGI. Trimming pared 2 bases from V and 3 bases from J, leaving 11 bases between. The CDR3 runs to 14 residues. Here the CDR3 DNA reads TGTGCCAGCAGTTACGGTGCAGGCCGCTACGAGCAGTACTTC. Translating gives CASSYGAGRYEQYF.

V and J are TRBV19 and TRBJ2-3; the match to TRBD2 covers 13 bases. This CDR3 comprises 19 residues. Germline V CDR1 and CDR2: LNHDA, SQIVND (reference sequence). The trim removed 3 bases at V and 4 bases at J, leaving 13 bases unmatched. The CDR3 protein is CASSIGLAGDSMGADTQYF. The DNA for the CDR3 is TGTGCCAGTAGTATTGGACTAGCGGGGGACTCGATGGGGGCAGATACGCAGTATTTT.

The rearrangement joins TRBV10-3 to TRBJ1-5; D remains ambiguous. The germline V gene encodes CDR1 ENHRY and CDR2 SYGVKD. The CDR3 is 15 amino acids. V dropped 10 bases and J dropped 0 bases, with 16 bases sitting between them. CDR3 protein: CASRGQSISNQPQHF. In nucleotides, the CDR3 is TGTGCCAGCCGAGGGCAGTCGATTAGCAATCAGCCCCAGCATTTT.

The chain carries TRBV6-1 and TRBJ2-5; 11 bases agree with TRBD2. V was pared by 5 bases and J by 4 bases, with 6 bases of the junction left unmatched. CDR1 is MNHNS and CDR2 is SASEGT in the germline V gene. CDR3 size: 15 residues. In nucleotides, the CDR3 is TGTGCCAGCAGTTCCTTAGCGGGGGGGGTAGAGACCCAGTACTTC. It yields the protein CASSSLAGGVETQYF.

The rearrangement uses TRBV5-1 and TRBJ2-7; 14 nucleotides line up with TRBD2. CDR3 length equals 18 residues. Germline assignment: CDR1 SGHRS and CDR2 YFSETQ. V trimming: 7 bases; J trimming: 4 bases; junction bases outside the gene matches: 16. CDR3 bases: TGCGCCAGCGCCCACCGTGGGACTAGCGGGAGTATTGGGTACGAGCAGTACTTC. The encoded protein is CASAHRGTSGSIGYEQYF.

V and J are TRBV14 and TRBJ1-6, with a possible D match to TRBD1 (6 bases). V shed 0 bases and J shed 6 bases, with 12 bases lying between them. The CDR3 totals 16 residues. Germline CDR1 SGHDN, CDR2 FVKESK. This chain's CDR3 is CASSQDEAGANSPLHF. CDR3 DNA: TGTGCCAGCAGCCAAGACGAGGCAGGGGCTAATTCACCCCTCCACTTT.

The V and J genes are TRBV7-9 and TRBJ2-1; TRBD2 matches at 9 bases. This CDR3 spans 18 amino acids. Germline V gives CDR1 SEHNR, CDR2 FQNEAQ (reference sequence). V was pared by 3 bases and J by 4 bases, with 13 bases of the junction left unmatched. This CDR3 reads CASSFLAGGPGFYNEQFF. In DNA, the CDR3 is TGTGCCAGCAGCTTTCTCGCGGGAGGGCCGGGTTTTTACAATGAGCAGTTCTTC.

The J gene is TRBJ1-2, the V gene TRBV7-9, with 9 bases aligning to TRBD1. After removal of 3 bases from V and 7 bases from J, the junction contained 6 bases not matched to a gene. The germline V gene encodes CDR1 SEHNR and CDR2 FQNEAQ (reference sequence). The CDR3 runs to 14 residues. The CDR3 DNA reads TGTGCCAGCAGCTTCCGGGACAGGGTTAGTGGCTACACCTTC. The encoded protein is CASSFRDRVSGYTF.

The chain couples TRBV9 to TRBJ2-1, with TRBD2 identical over 9 bases. Germline V lookup: CDR1 SGDLS, CDR2 YYNGEE. The CDR3 is 18 residues long. The V segment lost 1 base and the J segment 3 bases; nucleotides outside the gene matches: 11. CDR3 sequence: CASSVNSRAGGNYNEQFF. CDR3 nucleotide sequence: TGTGCCAGCAGCGTAAATAGCCGGGCGGGAGGGAACTACAATGAGCAGTTCTTC.

This clone was detected once. The chain employs TRBV7-3 and TRBJ2-2; 8 bases align to TRBD2. Unmatched junction bases numbered 11, after V lost 2 bases and J lost 6 bases. The CDR3 spans 17 residues. Germline lookup yields CDR1 SGHTA and CDR2 FQGTGA. The CDR3 sequence: CASSLQAGVVPAGELFF. The DNA of the CDR3 is TGTGCCAGCAGCTTACAAGCGGGAGTGGTACCCGCCGGGGAGCTGTTTTTT.

This chain connects TRBV28 to TRBJ2-3; 10 bases map to TRBD2. The germline gives CDR1 MDHEN, CDR2 SYDVKM. V shed 3 bases, J shed 1 base, and the junction held 7 bases outside the gene matches. CDR3 size: 17 residues. The CDR3 loop reads CASSLASGSVGTDTQYF. The CDR3 coding sequence is TGTGCCAGCAGTTTGGCTAGCGGGAGTGTCGGCACAGATACGCAGTATTTT.

The chain links TRBV19 to TRBJ1-1; 9 bases map to TRBD1. Trimming removed 4 bases from V and 4 bases from J; junction bases left unmatched: 7. Germline V lookup: CDR1 LNHDA, CDR2 SQIVND (reference sequence). CDR3 length: 15 amino acids. CDR3 in DNA: TGTGCCAGTAGTACCGGACAGGGGATCCTCACTGAAGCTTTCTTT. Protein: CASSTGQGILTEAFF.

The rearrangement joins TRBV7-2 to TRBJ2-3; 14 bases match TRBD2. The CDR3 runs 16 residues. The V and J ends lost 5 bases and 2 bases, in that order; junction bases with no gene match: 3. The germline V gene has CDR1 SGHTA and CDR2 FQGNSA. The CDR3 spells CASSVTSGRATDTQYF. The CDR3 DNA is TGTGCCAGCAGCGTGACTAGCGGGAGGGCCACAGATACGCAGTATTTT.

J is TRBJ2-3 and V is TRBV7-6; D is undetermined. Germline V gives CDR1 SGHVS, CDR2 FNYEAQ. This CDR3 contains 15 residues. V was trimmed by 3 bases and J by 1 base, leaving 11 bases between them. In nucleotides, the CDR3 is TGTGCCAGCAGCTTCGGTCACCGAGGCACAGATACGCAGTATTTT. Translated, it gives CASSFGHRGTDTQYF.

The chain uses TRBV30 and TRBJ2-7; D remains unclear. CDR3 length equals 15 residues. CDR1 and CDR2 (germline): GTSNPN, SVGIG (reference sequence). Trimming left V 1 base short and J 3 bases short, with 16 bases between. The CDR3 reads CAWSGPFKRNYEQYF. The CDR3, as DNA: TGTGCCTGGAGTGGACCCTTCAAGAGGAACTACGAGCAGTACTTC.

The count of this clone is one. The chain couples TRBV9 to TRBJ1-5; 7 nucleotides align to TRBD1. CDR3 length: 15 amino acids. The V gene end was trimmed by 0 bases and the J gene end by 6 bases; junction bases not matched to a gene: 6. The germline V gene has CDR1 SGDLS and CDR2 YYNGEE. For the CDR3, the DNA is TGTGCCAGCAGCGTAGGTGACAGGGCGGCTCAGCCCCAGCATTTT. It specifies CASSVGDRAAQPQHF. Full variable domain (remainder filled in from reference TRBV9 and TRBJ1-5): DSGVTQTPKHLITATGQRVTLRCSPRSGDLSVYWYQQSLDQGLQFLIQYYNGEERAKGNILERFSAQQFPDLHSELNLSSLELGDSALYFCASSVGDRAAQPQHFGDGTRLSIL.

This sequence joins TRBV28 and TRBJ2-7; 7 nucleotides align to TRBD1. The CDR3 extends over 15 amino acids. Germline-derived CDR1 and CDR2 are MDHEN and SYDVKM. V lost 5 bases and J lost 2; bases outside the gene matches: 9. CDR3 DNA: TGTGCCAGCAGTCCTCGGACAGGACCGACCTACGAGCAGTACTTC. Residues: CASSPRTGPTYEQYF.

V is TRBV2 and J is TRBJ2-6; D is perhaps TRBD1 (5 bases). Per the germline V gene, CDR1 is SNHLY and CDR2 is FYNNEI. The CDR3 has 15 amino acids. V lost 1 base and J lost 7, with 11 bases in between. The CDR3 coding sequence is TGTGCCAGCAGTGAAGTAAAAACAGGTGCCAACGTCCTGACTTTC. Residues: CASSEVKTGANVLTF.

The V gene is TRBV7-2, the J gene TRBJ2-1; 14 positions agree with TRBD2. CDR1 is SGHTA and CDR2 is FQGNSA in the germline V gene. The J segment lost 12 bases and the V segment lost 5 bases, leaving 6 bases of the junction unmatched. This CDR3 spans 14 amino acids. The CDR3 spells CASSQGTSGSGQFF. CDR3 sequence (DNA): TGTGCCAGCAGCCAGGGGACTAGCGGGAGTGGGCAGTTCTTC.

The count of this clone is one. The genes are TRBV30 and TRBJ2-7; D is possibly TRBD1 (5 bases). CDR3 size: 14 residues. Between the trimmed V and J ends, which lost 0 bases and 0 bases, there was a span of 9 bases. CDR1 and CDR2 from the germline V gene are GTSNPN and SVGIG (reference sequence). CDR3 sequence reads: CAWSVQGYSYEQYF. CDR3 nucleotides: TGTGCCTGGAGTGTCCAGGGATACTCCTACGAGCAGTACTTC.

The rearrangement uses TRBV5-4 and TRBJ2-1, with D possibly matching TRBD2 (5 bases). Germline loops: CDR1 SGHNT, CDR2 YYREEE (reference sequence). V was pared by 0 bases and J by 1 base, with 8 bases between. This CDR3 region has 15 residues. In DNA, the CDR3 is TGTGCCAGCAGCTTGGGCGGCGGGTCCTACAATGAGCAGTTCTTC. This translates into CASSLGGGSYNEQFF. Full variable domain (outside the CDR3, taken from reference TRBV5-4 and TRBJ2-1): ETGVTQSPTHLIKTRGQQVTLRCSSQSGHNTVSWYQQALGQGPQFIFQYYREEENGRGNFPPRFSGLQFPNYSSELNVNALELDDSALYLCASSLGGGSYNEQFFGPGTRLTVL.

This clone has only a few counts. The rearrangement links TRBV29-1 to TRBJ1-5, with a weak D call TRBD1 (6 bases). V was clipped by 4 bases and J by 5 bases, with 12 bases between them. The CDR3 is 13 amino acids. CDR1 is SQVTM, CDR2 ANQGSEA, per germline. This CDR3 is CSVAVAGDQPQHF. The CDR3 region has the DNA TGCAGCGTTGCCGTGGCAGGGGATCAGCCCCAGCATTTT. The complete variable domain, with remaining parts taken from reference TRBV29-1 and TRBJ1-5, reads SAVISQKPSRDICQRGTSLTIQCQVDSQVTMMFWYRQQPGQSLTLIATANQGSEATYESGFVIDKFPISRPNLTFSTLTVSNMSPEDSSIYLCSVAVAGDQPQHFGDGTRLSIL.

V usage is TRBV4-1 and J usage is TRBJ1-2; D remains unclear. This CDR3 contains 12 residues. CDR1 is MGHRA and CDR2 is YSYEKL in the germline V gene. V was trimmed by 2 bases and J by 5 bases, leaving 6 bases between them. The CDR3 sequence: CASSQIHYGYTF. The CDR3 DNA follows: TGCGCCAGCAGCCAAATACATTATGGCTACACCTTC.

The rearrangement uses TRBV6-6 and TRBJ2-7, with unresolved D. Trimming pared 5 bases from V and 12 bases from J, leaving 23 bases between. There are 14 residues in the CDR3. Germline CDR1 is MNHNY and CDR2 is SVGAGI (reference sequence). The DNA for the CDR3 is TGTGCCAGCAGTGTTCCGGATCTTCCGTCCTGGAGGTACTTC. Its translation: CASSVPDLPSWRYF.

The CDR3 DNA reads as TGTGCCTGGATTTTTATGGGGAGGGGGACTGAAGCTTTCTTT. Amino acid sequence: CAWIFMGRGTEAFF. The rearrangement uses TRBV30 and TRBJ1-1; TRBD1 is a possible D gene (6 bases). Trimming stripped 4 bases from V and 5 bases from J, with 17 bases between. The CDR3 sequence is 14 residues long. The germline V gene encodes CDR1 GTSNPN and CDR2 SVGIG (reference sequence).